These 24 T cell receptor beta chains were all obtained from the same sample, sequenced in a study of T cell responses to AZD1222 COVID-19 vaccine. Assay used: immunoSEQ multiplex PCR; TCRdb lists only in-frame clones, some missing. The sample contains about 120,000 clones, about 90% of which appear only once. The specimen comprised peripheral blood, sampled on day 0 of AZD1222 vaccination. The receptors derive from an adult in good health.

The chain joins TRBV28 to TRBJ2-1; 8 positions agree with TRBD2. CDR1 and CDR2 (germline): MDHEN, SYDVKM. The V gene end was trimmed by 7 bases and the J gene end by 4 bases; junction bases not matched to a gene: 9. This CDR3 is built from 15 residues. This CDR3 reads CASMNAGGGYNEQFF. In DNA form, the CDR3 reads TGTGCCAGCATGAACGCGGGAGGAGGGTACAATGAGCAGTTCTTC.

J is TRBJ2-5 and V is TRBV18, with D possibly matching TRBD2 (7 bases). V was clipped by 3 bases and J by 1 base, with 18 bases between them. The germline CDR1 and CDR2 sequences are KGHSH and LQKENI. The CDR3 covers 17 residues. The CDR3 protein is CASSPLGGAVSQETQYF. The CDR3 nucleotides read TGTGCCAGCTCACCCTTGGGGGGGGCCGTATCCCAAGAGACCCAGTACTTC. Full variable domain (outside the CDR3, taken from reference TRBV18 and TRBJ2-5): NAGVMQNPRHLVRRRGQEARLRCSPMKGHSHVYWYRQLPEEGLKFMVYLQKENIIDESGMPKERFSAEFPKEGPSILRIQQVVRGDSAAYFCASSPLGGAVSQETQYFGPGTRLLVL.

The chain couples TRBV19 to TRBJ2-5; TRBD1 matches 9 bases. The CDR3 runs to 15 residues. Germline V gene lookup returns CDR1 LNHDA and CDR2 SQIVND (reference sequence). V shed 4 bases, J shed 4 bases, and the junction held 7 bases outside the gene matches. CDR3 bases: TGTGCCAGTAGTAGAGGGACAGGGTCGGGAGAGACCCAGTACTTC. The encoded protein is CASSRGTGSGETQYF. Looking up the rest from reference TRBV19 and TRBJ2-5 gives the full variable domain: DGGITQSPKYLFRKEGQNVTLSCEQNLNHDAMYWYRQDPGQGLRLIYYSQIVNDFQKGDIAEGYSVSREKKESFPLTVTSAQKNPTAFYLCASSRGTGSGETQYFGPGTRLLVL.

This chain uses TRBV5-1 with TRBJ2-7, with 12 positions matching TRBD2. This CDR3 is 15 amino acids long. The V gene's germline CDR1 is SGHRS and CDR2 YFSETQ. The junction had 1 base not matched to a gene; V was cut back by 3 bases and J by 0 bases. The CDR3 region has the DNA TGCGCCAGCAGCTCGGGACTAGCGGGCTCCTACGAGCAGTACTTC. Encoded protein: CASSSGLAGSYEQYF.

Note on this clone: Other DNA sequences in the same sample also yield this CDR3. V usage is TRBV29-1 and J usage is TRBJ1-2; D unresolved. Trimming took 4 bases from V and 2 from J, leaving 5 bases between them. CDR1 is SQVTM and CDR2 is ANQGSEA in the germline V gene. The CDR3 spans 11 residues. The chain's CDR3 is CSVGGNYGYTF. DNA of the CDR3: TGCAGCGTTGGCGGGAACTATGGCTACACCTTC. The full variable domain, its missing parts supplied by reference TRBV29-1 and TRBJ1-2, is SAVISQKPSRDICQRGTSLTIQCQVDSQVTMMFWYRQQPGQSLTLIATANQGSEATYESGFVIDKFPISRPNLTFSTLTVSNMSPEDSSIYLCSVGGNYGYTFGSGTRLTVV.

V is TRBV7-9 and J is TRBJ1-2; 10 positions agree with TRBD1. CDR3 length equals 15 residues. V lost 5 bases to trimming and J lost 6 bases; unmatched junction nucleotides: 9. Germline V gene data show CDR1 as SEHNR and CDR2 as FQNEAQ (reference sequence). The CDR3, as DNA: TGTGCCAGCAGCGACGAGGGACAGGGGAGCGATGGCTACACCTTC. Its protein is CASSDEGQGSDGYTF.

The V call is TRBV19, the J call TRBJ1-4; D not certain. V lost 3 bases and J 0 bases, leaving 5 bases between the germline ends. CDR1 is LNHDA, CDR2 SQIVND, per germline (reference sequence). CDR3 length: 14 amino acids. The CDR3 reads CASSISPTNEKLFF. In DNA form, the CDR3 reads TGTGCCAGTAGTATTTCACCAACTAATGAAAAACTGTTTTTT.

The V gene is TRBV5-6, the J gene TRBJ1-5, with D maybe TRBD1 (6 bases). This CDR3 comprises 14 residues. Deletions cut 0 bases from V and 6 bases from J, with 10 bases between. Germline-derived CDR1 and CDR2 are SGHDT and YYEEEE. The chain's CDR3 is CASSLAGARQPQHF. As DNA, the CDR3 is TGTGCCAGCAGCTTGGCAGGGGCTCGTCAGCCCCAGCATTTT.

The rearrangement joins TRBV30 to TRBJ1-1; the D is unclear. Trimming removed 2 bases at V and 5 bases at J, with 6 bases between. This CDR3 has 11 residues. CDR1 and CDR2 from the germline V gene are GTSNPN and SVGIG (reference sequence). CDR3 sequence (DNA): TGTGCCTGGAGTATCGGGACTGAAGCTTTCTTT. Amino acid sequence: CAWSIGTEAFF. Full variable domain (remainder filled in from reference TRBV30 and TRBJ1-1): SQTIHQWPATLVQPVGSPLSLECTVEGTSNPNLYWYRQAAGRGLQLLFYSVGIGQISSEVPQNLSASRPQDRQFILSSKKLLLSDSGFYLCAWSIGTEAFFGQGTRLTVV.

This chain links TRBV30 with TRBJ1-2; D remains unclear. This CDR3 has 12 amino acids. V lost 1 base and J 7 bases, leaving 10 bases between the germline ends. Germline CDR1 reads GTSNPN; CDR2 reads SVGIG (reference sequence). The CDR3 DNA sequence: TGTGCCTGGAGTGCAATGCCAGGTGGCTACACCTTC. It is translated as CAWSAMPGGYTF.

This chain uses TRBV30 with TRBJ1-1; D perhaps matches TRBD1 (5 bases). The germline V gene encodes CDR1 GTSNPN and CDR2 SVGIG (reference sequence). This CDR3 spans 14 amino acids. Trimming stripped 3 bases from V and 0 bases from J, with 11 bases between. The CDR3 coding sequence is TGTGCCTGGAGACCTGGGACGGTGAACACTGAAGCTTTCTTT. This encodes CAWRPGTVNTEAFF.

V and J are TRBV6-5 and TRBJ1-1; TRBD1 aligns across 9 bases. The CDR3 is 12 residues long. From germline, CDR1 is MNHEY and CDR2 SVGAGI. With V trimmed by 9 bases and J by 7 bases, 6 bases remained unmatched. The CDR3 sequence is CASGQGTGEAFF. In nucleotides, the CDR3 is TGTGCCAGTGGACAGGGGACCGGTGAAGCTTTCTTT.

The CDR3: CASSQTGAQPQHF. CDR3 nucleotide sequence: TGTGCCAGCAGCCAAACGGGCGCTCAGCCCCAGCATTTT. The gene calls are TRBV3-1 (or the pseudogene TRBV3-2) and TRBJ1-5; no clear D. Germline lookup yields CDR1 LGHDT and CDR2 YNNKEL (reference sequence). Trimming left V 2 bases short and J 6 bases short, with 8 bases between. The CDR3 consists of 13 residues.

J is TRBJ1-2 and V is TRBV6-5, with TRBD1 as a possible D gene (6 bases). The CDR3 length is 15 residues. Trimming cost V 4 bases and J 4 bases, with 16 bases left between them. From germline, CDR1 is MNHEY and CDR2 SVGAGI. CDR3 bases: TGTGCCAGCAGTTTTACAGGGAGCGCTAGCTATGGCTACACCTTC. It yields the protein CASSFTGSASYGYTF.

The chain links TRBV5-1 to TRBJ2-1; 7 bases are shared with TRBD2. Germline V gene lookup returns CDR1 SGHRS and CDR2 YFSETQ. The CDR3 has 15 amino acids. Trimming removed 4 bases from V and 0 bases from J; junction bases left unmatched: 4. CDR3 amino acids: CASSASGASYNEQFF. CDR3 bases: TGCGCCAGCAGCGCCAGCGGGGCCTCCTACAATGAGCAGTTCTTC.

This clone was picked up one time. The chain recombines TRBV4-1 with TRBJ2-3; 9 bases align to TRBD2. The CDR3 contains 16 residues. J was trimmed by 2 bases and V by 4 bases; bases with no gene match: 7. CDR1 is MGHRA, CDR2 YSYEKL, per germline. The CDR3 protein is CASSPPAGGATDTQYF. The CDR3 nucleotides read TGCGCCAGCAGCCCACCCGCGGGAGGGGCCACAGATACGCAGTATTTT.

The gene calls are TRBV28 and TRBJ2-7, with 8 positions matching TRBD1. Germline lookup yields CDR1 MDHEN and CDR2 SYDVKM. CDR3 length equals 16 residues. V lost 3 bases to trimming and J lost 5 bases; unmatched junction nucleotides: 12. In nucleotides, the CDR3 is TGTGCCAGCAGTTTTAGGCCGAAGACAGGGGCCAACGAGCAGTACTTC. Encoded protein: CASSFRPKTGANEQYF.

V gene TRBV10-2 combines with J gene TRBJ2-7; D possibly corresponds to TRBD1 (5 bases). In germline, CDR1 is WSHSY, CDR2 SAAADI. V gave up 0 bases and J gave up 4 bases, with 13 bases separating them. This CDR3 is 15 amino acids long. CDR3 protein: CASSESQGARYEQYF. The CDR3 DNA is TGCGCCAGCAGTGAGTCGCAGGGTGCAAGATACGAGCAGTACTTC.

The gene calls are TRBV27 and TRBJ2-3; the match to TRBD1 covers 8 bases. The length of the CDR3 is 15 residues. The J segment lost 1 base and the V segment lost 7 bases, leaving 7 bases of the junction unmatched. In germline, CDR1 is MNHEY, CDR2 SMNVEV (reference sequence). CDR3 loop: CASTDVRGRTDTQYF. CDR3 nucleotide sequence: TGTGCCAGCACCGATGTCAGGGGGCGCACAGATACGCAGTATTTT.

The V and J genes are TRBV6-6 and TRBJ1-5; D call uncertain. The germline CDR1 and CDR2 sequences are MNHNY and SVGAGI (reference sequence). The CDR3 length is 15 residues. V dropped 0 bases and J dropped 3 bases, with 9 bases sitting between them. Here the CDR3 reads CASSYSLLNNQPQHF. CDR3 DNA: TGTGCCAGCAGTTACTCGTTGTTAAACAATCAGCCCCAGCATTTT.

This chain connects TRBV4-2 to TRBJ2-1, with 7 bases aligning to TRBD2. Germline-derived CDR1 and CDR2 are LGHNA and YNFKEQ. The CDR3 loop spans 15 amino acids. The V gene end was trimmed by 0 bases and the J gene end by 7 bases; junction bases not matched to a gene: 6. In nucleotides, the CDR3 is TGTGCCAGCAGCCAAGATCCAGCGGGAAGGAATGAGCAGTTCTTC. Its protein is CASSQDPAGRNEQFF.

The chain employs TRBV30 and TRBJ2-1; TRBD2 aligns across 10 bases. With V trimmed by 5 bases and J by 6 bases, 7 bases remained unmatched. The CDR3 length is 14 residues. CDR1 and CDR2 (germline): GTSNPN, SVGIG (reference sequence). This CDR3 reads CAWATSGVSNEQFF. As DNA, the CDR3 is TGTGCCTGGGCAACTAGCGGGGTTAGCAATGAGCAGTTCTTC.

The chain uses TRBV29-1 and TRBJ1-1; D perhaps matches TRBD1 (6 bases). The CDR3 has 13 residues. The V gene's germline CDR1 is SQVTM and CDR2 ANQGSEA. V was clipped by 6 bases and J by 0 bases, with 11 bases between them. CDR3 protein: CSVGAELNTEAFF. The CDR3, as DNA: TGCAGCGTGGGGGCAGAACTGAACACTGAAGCTTTCTTT.

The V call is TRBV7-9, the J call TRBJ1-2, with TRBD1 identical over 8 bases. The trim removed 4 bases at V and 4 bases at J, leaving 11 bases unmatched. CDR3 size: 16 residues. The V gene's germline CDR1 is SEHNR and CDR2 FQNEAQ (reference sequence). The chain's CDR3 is CASSSSVTGASYGYTF. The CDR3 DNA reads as TGTGCCAGCAGCTCGTCCGTGACAGGGGCTTCCTATGGCTACACCTTC.